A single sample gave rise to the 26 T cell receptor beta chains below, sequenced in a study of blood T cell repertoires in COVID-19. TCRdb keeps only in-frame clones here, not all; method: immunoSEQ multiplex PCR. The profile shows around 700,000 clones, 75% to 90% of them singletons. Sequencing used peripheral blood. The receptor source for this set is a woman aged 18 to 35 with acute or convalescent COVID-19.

Here the CDR3 DNA reads TGTGCCAGCAGTTGGGCCAGGGACTACAATGAGCAGTTCTTC. This encodes CASSWARDYNEQFF. The chain has TRBV28 and TRBJ2-1; D may be TRBD1 (5 bases). Trimming cost V 4 bases and J 3 bases, with 10 bases left between them. CDR1 is MDHEN, CDR2 SYDVKM, per germline. The CDR3 runs to 14 residues.

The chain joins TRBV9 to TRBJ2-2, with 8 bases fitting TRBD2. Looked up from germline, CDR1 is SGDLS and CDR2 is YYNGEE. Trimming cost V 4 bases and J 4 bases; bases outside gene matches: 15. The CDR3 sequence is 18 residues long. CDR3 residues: CASSLGPGGGSTTGELFF. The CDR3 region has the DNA TGTGCCAGCAGCTTAGGCCCCGGCGGGGGGTCTACCACCGGGGAGCTGTTTTTT.

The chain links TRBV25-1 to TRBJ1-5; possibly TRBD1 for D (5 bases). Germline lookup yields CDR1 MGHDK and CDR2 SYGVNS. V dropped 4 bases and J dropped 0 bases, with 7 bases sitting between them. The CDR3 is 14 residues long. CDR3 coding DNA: TGTGCCAGCAGTGGGGGCTATAGCAATCAGCCCCAGCATTTT. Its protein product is CASSGGYSNQPQHF.

DNA for the CDR3: TGTGCCATCAGTGAGTCAGAGGGGAGGAACTATGGCTACACCTTC. Amino acids: CAISESEGRNYGYTF. The rearrangement joins TRBV10-3 to TRBJ1-2; D might be TRBD1 (5 bases). V was shortened by 0 bases and J by 2 bases, with 10 bases between the two germline ends. This CDR3 region has 15 residues. Germline CDR1 and CDR2: ENHRY and SYGVKD.

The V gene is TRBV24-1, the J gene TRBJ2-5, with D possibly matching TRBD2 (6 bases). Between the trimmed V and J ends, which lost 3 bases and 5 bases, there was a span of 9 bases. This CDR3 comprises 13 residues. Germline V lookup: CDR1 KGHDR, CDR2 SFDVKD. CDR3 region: CATSDETRETQYF. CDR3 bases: TGTGCCACCAGTGATGAGACTAGGGAGACCCAGTACTTC.

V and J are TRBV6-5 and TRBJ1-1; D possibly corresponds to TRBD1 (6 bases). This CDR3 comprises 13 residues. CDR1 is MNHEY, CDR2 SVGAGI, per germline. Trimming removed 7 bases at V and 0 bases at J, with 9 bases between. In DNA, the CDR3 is TGTGCCAGCACCGGACAGCTGAACACTGAAGCTTTCTTT. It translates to CASTGQLNTEAFF.

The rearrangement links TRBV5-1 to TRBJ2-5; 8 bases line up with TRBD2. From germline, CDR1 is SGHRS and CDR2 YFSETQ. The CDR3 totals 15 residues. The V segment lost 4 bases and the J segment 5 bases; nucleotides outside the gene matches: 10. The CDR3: CASSTSGGGSETQYF. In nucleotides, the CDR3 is TGCGCCAGCAGCACGAGCGGGGGAGGGAGTGAGACCCAGTACTTC.

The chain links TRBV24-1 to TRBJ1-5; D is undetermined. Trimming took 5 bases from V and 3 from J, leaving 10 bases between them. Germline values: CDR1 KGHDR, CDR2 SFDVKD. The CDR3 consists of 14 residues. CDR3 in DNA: TGTGCCACCAGTGCCACAATGTACAATCAGCCCCAGCATTTT. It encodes CATSATMYNQPQHF.

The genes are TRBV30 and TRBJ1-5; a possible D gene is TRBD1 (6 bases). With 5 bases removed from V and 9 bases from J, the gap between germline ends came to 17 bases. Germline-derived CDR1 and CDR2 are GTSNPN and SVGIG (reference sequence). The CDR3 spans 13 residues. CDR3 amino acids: CAWGQGSGRPQHF. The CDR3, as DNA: TGTGCCTGGGGTCAGGGGTCTGGACGGCCCCAGCATTTT. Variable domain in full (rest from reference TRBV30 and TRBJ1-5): SQTIHQWPATLVQPVGSPLSLECTVEGTSNPNLYWYRQAAGRGLQLLFYSVGIGQISSEVPQNLSASRPQDRQFILSSKKLLLSDSGFYLCAWGQGSGRPQHFGDGTRLSIL.

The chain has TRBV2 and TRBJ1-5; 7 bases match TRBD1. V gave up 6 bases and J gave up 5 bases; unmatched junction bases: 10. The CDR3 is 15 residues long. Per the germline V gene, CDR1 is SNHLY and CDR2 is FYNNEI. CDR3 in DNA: TGTGCCAGCAGGCAATTACAGGGGTCCCATCAGCCCCAGCATTTT. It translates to CASRQLQGSHQPQHF.

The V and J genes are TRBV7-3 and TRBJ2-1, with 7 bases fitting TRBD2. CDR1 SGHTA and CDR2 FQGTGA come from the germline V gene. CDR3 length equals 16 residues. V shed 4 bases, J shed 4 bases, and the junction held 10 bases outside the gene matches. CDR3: CASSSEGRGGYNEQFF. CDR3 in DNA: TGTGCCAGCAGCTCCGAGGGGAGGGGTGGATACAATGAGCAGTTCTTC.

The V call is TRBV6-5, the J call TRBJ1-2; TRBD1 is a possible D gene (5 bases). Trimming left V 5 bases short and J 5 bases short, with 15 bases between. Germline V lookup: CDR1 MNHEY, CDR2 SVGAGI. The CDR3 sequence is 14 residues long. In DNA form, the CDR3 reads TGTGCCAGCAGTCGGGGAGGTGGGGGATATGGCTACACCTTC. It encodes CASSRGGGGYGYTF.

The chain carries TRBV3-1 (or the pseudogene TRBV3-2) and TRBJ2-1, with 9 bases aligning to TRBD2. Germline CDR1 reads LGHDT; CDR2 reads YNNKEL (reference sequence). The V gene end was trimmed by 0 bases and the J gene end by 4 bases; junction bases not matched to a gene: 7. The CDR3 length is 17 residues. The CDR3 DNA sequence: TGTGCCAGCAGCCAAGATGAGGAGCGGGGGGTTTACAATGAGCAGTTCTTC. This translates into CASSQDEERGVYNEQFF.

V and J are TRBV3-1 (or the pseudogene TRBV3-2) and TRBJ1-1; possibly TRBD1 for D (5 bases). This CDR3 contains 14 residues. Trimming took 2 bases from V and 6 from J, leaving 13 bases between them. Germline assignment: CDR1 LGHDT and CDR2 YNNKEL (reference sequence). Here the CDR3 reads CASSQQGRTPEAFF. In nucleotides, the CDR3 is TGTGCCAGCAGCCAACAGGGAAGAACCCCTGAAGCTTTCTTT.

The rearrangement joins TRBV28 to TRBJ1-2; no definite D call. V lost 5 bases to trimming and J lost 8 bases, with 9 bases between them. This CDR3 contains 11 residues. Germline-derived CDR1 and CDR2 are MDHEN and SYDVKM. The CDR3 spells CASSPSLGYTF. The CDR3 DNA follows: TGTGCCAGCAGTCCGAGTCTAGGCTACACCTTC.

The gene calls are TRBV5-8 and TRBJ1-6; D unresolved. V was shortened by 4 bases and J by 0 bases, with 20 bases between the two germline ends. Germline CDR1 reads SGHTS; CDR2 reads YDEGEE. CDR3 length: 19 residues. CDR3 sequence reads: CASSPAFPKLSSYNSPLHF. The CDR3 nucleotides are TGTGCCAGCAGCCCCGCCTTCCCCAAGCTAAGCTCCTATAATTCACCCCTCCACTTT.

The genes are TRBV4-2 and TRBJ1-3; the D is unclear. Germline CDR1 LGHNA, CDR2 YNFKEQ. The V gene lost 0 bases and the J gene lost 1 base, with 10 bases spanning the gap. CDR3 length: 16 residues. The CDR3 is CASSQDLQASGNTIYF. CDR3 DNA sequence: TGTGCCAGCAGCCAAGATCTCCAGGCGTCTGGAAACACCATATATTTT.

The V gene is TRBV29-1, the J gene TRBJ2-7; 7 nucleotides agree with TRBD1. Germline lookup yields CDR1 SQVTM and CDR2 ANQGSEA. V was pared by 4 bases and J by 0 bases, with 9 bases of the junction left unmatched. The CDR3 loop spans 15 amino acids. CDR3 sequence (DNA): TGCAGCGTTGGGGACCCGGGACAGTTCTCCTACGAGCAGTACTTC. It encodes CSVGDPGQFSYEQYF.

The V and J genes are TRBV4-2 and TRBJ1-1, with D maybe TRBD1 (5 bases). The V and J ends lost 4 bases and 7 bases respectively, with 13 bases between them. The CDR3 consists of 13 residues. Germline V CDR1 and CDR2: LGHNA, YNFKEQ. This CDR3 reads CASSPLPGDEAFF. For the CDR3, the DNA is TGTGCCAGCAGCCCTCTTCCGGGGGATGAAGCTTTCTTT.

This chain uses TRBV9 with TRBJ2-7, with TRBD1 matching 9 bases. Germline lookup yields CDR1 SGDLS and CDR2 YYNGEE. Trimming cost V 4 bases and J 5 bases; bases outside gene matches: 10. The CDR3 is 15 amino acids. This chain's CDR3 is CASSPLGQGVDEQYF. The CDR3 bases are TGTGCCAGCAGCCCCCTGGGACAGGGAGTCGACGAGCAGTACTTC.

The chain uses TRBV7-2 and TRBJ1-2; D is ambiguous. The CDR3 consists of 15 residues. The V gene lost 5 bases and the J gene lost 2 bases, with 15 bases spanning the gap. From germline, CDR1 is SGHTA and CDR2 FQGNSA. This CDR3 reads CASSIAARDNYGYTF. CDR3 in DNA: TGTGCCAGCAGCATCGCGGCTAGAGACAACTATGGCTACACCTTC.

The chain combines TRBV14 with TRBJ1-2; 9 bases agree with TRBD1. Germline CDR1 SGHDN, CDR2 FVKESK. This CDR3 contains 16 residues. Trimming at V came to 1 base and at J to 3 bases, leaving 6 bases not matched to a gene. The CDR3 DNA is TGTGCCAGCAGCCAAGGGACCTGGACAGGGGACTATGGCTACACCTTC. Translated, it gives CASSQGTWTGDYGYTF.

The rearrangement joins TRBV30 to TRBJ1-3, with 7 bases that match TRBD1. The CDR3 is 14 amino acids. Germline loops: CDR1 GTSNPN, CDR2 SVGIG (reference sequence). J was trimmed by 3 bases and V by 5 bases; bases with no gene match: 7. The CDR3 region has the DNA TGTGCCTGGTTCGACAGGGCGCTTGGAAACACCATATATTTT. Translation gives CAWFDRALGNTIYF.

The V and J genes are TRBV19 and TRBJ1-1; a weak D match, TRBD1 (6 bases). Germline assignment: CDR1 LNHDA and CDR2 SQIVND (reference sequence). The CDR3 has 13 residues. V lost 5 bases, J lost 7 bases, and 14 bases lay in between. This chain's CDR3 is CASSSTGTSEAFF. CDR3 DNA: TGTGCCAGTAGTTCTACAGGGACGAGTGAAGCTTTCTTT.

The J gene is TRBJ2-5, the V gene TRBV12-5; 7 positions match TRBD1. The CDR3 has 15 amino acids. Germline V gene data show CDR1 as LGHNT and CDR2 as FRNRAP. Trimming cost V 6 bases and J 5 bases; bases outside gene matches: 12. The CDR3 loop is CASGGRGGARETQYF. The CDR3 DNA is TGTGCTAGTGGGGGGAGAGGGGGCGCGCGGGAGACCCAGTACTTC. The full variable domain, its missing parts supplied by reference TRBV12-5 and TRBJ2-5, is DARVTQTPRHKVTEMGQEVTMRCQPILGHNTVFWYRQTMMQGLELLAYFRNRAPLDDSGMPKDRFSAEMPDATLATLKIQPSEPRDSAVYFCASGGRGGARETQYFGPGTRLLVL.

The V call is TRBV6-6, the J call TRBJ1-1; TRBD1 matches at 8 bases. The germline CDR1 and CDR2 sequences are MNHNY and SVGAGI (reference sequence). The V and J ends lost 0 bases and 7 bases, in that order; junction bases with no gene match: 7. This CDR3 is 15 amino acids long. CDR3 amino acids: CASSYSDGTGFEAFF. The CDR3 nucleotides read TGTGCCAGCAGTTACTCGGACGGGACAGGATTTGAAGCTTTCTTT.